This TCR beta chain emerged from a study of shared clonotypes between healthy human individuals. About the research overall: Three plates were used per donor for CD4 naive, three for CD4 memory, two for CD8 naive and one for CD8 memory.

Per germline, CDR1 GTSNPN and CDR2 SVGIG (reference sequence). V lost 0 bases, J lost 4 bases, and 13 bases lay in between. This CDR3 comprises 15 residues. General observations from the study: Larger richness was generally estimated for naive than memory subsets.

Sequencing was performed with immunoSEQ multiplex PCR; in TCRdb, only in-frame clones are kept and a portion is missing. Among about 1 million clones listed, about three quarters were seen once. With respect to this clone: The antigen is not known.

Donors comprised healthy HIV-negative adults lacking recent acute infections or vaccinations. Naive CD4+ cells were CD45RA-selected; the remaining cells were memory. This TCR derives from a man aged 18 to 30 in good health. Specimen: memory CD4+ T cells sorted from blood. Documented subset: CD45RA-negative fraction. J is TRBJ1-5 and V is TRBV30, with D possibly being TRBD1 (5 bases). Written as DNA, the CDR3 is TGTGCCTGGAGTGTACCAGGGAAGGGTAATCAGCCCCAGCATTTT. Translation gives CAWSVPGKGNQPQHF.